A selection of T cell receptor beta chains follows, all from one sample in a study of shared clonotypes between healthy human individuals. The assay was immunoSEQ multiplex PCR, and TCRdb's table has in-frame clones only and misses some. Here the sample spans 1.5 million to 1.9 million clones, approximately 98% being singletons. Sequencing used naive CD4+ T cells sorted from blood. The receptor source for this set is a man younger than 40 in good health. The CDR3 runs from the conserved cysteine through the conserved F or W. Each record gives: J gene, V gene, D gene, clone size, CDR3 protein, CDR3 DNA. D genes are given only for firm matches. Not all rows give a size; the values are once, few, many and, for expanded clones, a class.

J gene: TRBJ2-5
V gene: TRBV18
D gene: TRBD1
clone size: -
CDR3 protein: CASSPLQGARETQYF
CDR3 DNA: TGTGCCAGCTCACCGTTGCAGGGGGCGCGTGAGACCCAGTACTTC

J gene: TRBJ2-1
V gene: TRBV5-1
D gene: -
clone size: -
CDR3 protein: CASSRGDRIDIAFF
CDR3 DNA: TGCGCCAGCAGCCGGGGGGACAGGATCGATATAGCGTTCTTC

J gene: TRBJ2-3
V gene: TRBV18
D gene: -
clone size: -
CDR3 protein: CASSPRTNTDTQYF
CDR3 DNA: TGTGCCAGCTCACCGAGGACTAACACAGATACGCAGTATTTT

J gene: TRBJ2-7
V gene: TRBV29-1
D gene: TRBD2
clone size: -
CDR3 protein: CSVALQREDYEQYF
CDR3 DNA: TGCAGCGTTGCCTTACAGCGGGAGGACTACGAGCAGTACTTC

J gene: TRBJ2-3
V gene: TRBV11-3
D gene: -
clone size: -
CDR3 protein: CASAGVTDTQYF
CDR3 DNA: TGTGCCAGCGCAGGGGTCACAGATACGCAGTATTTT

J gene: TRBJ2-1
V gene: TRBV28
D gene: TRBD2
clone size: -
CDR3 protein: CASSSLEVAGDNEQFF
CDR3 DNA: TGTGCCAGCAGTTCCCTCGAGGTAGCGGGAGACAATGAGCAGTTCTTC

J gene: TRBJ2-2
V gene: TRBV9
D gene: -
clone size: once
CDR3 protein: CASSVVGGTGELFF
CDR3 DNA: TGTGCCAGCAGCGTAGTCGGCGGCACCGGGGAGCTGTTTTTT

J gene: TRBJ1-5
V gene: TRBV19
D gene: TRBD1
clone size: -
CDR3 protein: CASKGPGTGGYLLGDQPQHF
CDR3 DNA: TGTGCCAGTAAGGGACCGGGGACAGGGGGCTACTTATTGGGAGATCAGCCCCAGCATTTT

J gene: TRBJ2-7
V gene: TRBV4-1
D gene: TRBD1
clone size: -
CDR3 protein: CASSHGTVSSYEQYF
CDR3 DNA: TGCGCCAGCAGCCACGGGACAGTCAGCTCCTACGAGCAGTACTTC

J gene: TRBJ2-3
V gene: TRBV7-3
D gene: TRBD2
clone size: -
CDR3 protein: CASSLRGRLAGGTDTQYF
CDR3 DNA: TGTGCCAGCAGCTTAAGAGGCAGACTAGCGGGAGGTACAGATACGCAGTATTTT

J gene: TRBJ2-1
V gene: TRBV5-1
D gene: TRBD2
clone size: -
CDR3 protein: CASSLVTSGRDNEQFF
CDR3 DNA: TGCGCCAGCAGCTTGGTTACTAGCGGGAGGGACAATGAGCAGTTCTTC

J gene: TRBJ2-3
V gene: TRBV7-3
D gene: -
clone size: few
CDR3 protein: CASSPGTRTSTDTQYF
CDR3 DNA: TGTGCCAGCAGCCCCGGGACAAGAACTAGCACAGATACGCAGTATTTT

J gene: TRBJ1-3
V gene: TRBV5-1
D gene: -
clone size: -
CDR3 protein: CASSSGTGRSGNTIYF
CDR3 DNA: TGCGCCAGCAGTTCAGGTACGGGACGCTCTGGAAACACCATATATTTT

J gene: TRBJ2-3
V gene: TRBV29-1
D gene: -
clone size: -
CDR3 protein: CSGSLGGRGDTQYF
CDR3 DNA: TGCAGCGGCTCCCTCGGGGGGCGCGGGGATACGCAGTATTTT

J gene: TRBJ2-1
V gene: TRBV14
D gene: TRBD1
clone size: once
CDR3 protein: CASSQTGGTGQFF
CDR3 DNA: TGTGCCAGCAGCCAAACTGGAGGGACAGGTCAGTTCTTC

J gene: TRBJ2-2
V gene: TRBV18
D gene: -
clone size: -
CDR3 protein: CASSPDFTGELFF
CDR3 DNA: TGTGCCAGCTCACCAGACTTCACCGGGGAGCTGTTTTTT

J gene: TRBJ1-1
V gene: TRBV7-9
D gene: -
clone size: -
CDR3 protein: CASSPNVGFTEAFF
CDR3 DNA: TGTGCCAGCAGCCCGAACGTGGGATTCACTGAAGCTTTCTTT

J gene: TRBJ1-1
V gene: TRBV5-4
D gene: -
clone size: -
CDR3 protein: CASSLAEGSVNTEAFF
CDR3 DNA: TGTGCCAGCAGCTTGGCCGAAGGATCTGTGAACACTGAAGCTTTCTTT

J gene: TRBJ2-2
V gene: TRBV28
D gene: TRBD2
clone size: -
CDR3 protein: CASIGGRLTGELFF
CDR3 DNA: TGTGCCAGCATCGGCGGGAGACTGACCGGGGAGCTGTTTTTT

J gene: TRBJ2-7
V gene: TRBV7-6
D gene: -
clone size: -
CDR3 protein: CASSLAGTAGIYEQYF
CDR3 DNA: TGTGCCAGCAGCCTAGCAGGGACCGCAGGGATCTACGAGCAGTACTTC

J gene: TRBJ2-7
V gene: TRBV15
D gene: TRBD1
clone size: -
CDR3 protein: CATSRTSGGSYEQYF
CDR3 DNA: TGTGCCACCAGCAGAACCTCAGGGGGCTCCTACGAGCAGTACTTC

J gene: TRBJ1-1
V gene: TRBV5-1
D gene: -
clone size: -
CDR3 protein: CASSTGTVSGKAFF
CDR3 DNA: TGCGCCAGCAGCACTGGGACCGTCTCGGGGAAAGCTTTCTTT

J gene: TRBJ1-5
V gene: TRBV19
D gene: -
clone size: -
CDR3 protein: CASRRAWGKSNQPQHF
CDR3 DNA: TGTGCCAGTAGGCGGGCCTGGGGAAAAAGCAATCAGCCCCAGCATTTT

J gene: TRBJ2-7
V gene: TRBV18
D gene: TRBD1
clone size: -
CDR3 protein: CASSPTGGEQYF
CDR3 DNA: TGTGCCAGCTCACCCACAGGGGGCGAGCAGTACTTC

J gene: TRBJ1-5
V gene: TRBV2
D gene: -
clone size: -
CDR3 protein: CASRPDTQPQHF
CDR3 DNA: TGTGCCAGCAGGCCGGACACTCAGCCCCAGCATTTT

J gene: TRBJ2-2
V gene: TRBV11-3
D gene: -
clone size: -
CDR3 protein: CASSAGGGRYTGELFF
CDR3 DNA: TGTGCCAGCAGCGCAGGGGGAGGAAGATACACCGGGGAGCTGTTTTTT

J gene: TRBJ2-1
V gene: TRBV6-4
D gene: -
clone size: -
CDR3 protein: CASSSLDNEQFF
CDR3 DNA: TGTGCCAGCAGCTCACTTGACAATGAGCAGTTCTTC

J gene: TRBJ2-1
V gene: TRBV13
D gene: -
clone size: -
CDR3 protein: CASSLFGDEQFF
CDR3 DNA: TGTGCCAGCAGCTTATTCGGAGACGAGCAGTTCTTC

J gene: TRBJ2-1
V gene: TRBV9
D gene: TRBD2
clone size: -
CDR3 protein: CASSVGASGRNNEQFF
CDR3 DNA: TGTGCCAGCAGCGTAGGTGCAAGCGGGAGAAACAATGAGCAGTTCTTC

J gene: TRBJ1-2
V gene: TRBV20-1
D gene: TRBD1
clone size: -
CDR3 protein: CSADRADGYTF
CDR3 DNA: TGCAGTGCGGACAGGGCAGATGGCTACACCTTC

J gene: TRBJ2-1
V gene: TRBV2
D gene: -
clone size: -
CDR3 protein: CASTVGRNNEQFF
CDR3 DNA: TGTGCCAGCACCGTGGGAAGGAACAATGAGCAGTTCTTC

J gene: TRBJ2-5
V gene: TRBV5-1
D gene: TRBD2
clone size: -
CDR3 protein: CASSWAFSGIGQETQYF
CDR3 DNA: TGCGCCAGCAGCTGGGCATTTAGCGGGATCGGCCAAGAGACCCAGTACTTC

J gene: TRBJ2-3
V gene: TRBV25-1
D gene: -
clone size: -
CDR3 protein: CASSEGSGREKDTQYF
CDR3 DNA: TGTGCCAGCAGTGAAGGGTCAGGGCGGGAAAAGGATACGCAGTATTTT

J gene: TRBJ1-2
V gene: TRBV18
D gene: TRBD1
clone size: once
CDR3 protein: CASSPDRGPNYGYTF
CDR3 DNA: TGTGCCAGCTCTCCTGACAGGGGGCCCAACTATGGCTACACCTTC

J gene: TRBJ2-7
V gene: TRBV27
D gene: TRBD2
clone size: -
CDR3 protein: CASSSGTSGIYEQYF
CDR3 DNA: TGTGCCAGCAGTTCCGGGACTAGCGGGATCTACGAGCAGTACTTC

J gene: TRBJ2-2
V gene: TRBV6-1
D gene: TRBD1
clone size: -
CDR3 protein: CASSVGGAGTGELFF
CDR3 DNA: TGTGCCAGCAGTGTAGGGGGCGCCGGCACCGGGGAGCTGTTTTTT

J gene: TRBJ2-3
V gene: TRBV7-8
D gene: -
clone size: -
CDR3 protein: CASSLGQSVTGNTQYF
CDR3 DNA: TGTGCCAGCAGCTTAGGACAGAGTGTAACTGGTAATACGCAGTATTTT

J gene: TRBJ2-5
V gene: TRBV7-2
D gene: TRBD1
clone size: -
CDR3 protein: CASSLARGQGETQYF
CDR3 DNA: TGTGCCAGCAGCTTAGCCCGGGGACAGGGGGAGACCCAGTACTTC

J gene: TRBJ2-7
V gene: TRBV5-1
D gene: -
clone size: -
CDR3 protein: CASSLSGFTTYEQYF
CDR3 DNA: TGCGCCAGCAGCTTGAGCGGGTTTACTACCTACGAGCAGTACTTC

J gene: TRBJ2-5
V gene: TRBV25-1
D gene: -
clone size: -
CDR3 protein: CASSVQGQRRETQYF
CDR3 DNA: TGTGCCAGCAGTGTACAGGGTCAGAGGAGAGAGACCCAGTACTTC

J gene: TRBJ1-1
V gene: TRBV20-1
D gene: -
clone size: -
CDR3 protein: CSASRDEAFF
CDR3 DNA: TGCAGTGCTAGTAGAGATGAAGCTTTCTTT

J gene: TRBJ2-1
V gene: TRBV18
D gene: -
clone size: -
CDR3 protein: CASSPLEGLLLSYNEQFF
CDR3 DNA: TGTGCCAGCTCACCATTGGAGGGGCTCCTTCTCTCCTACAATGAGCAGTTCTTC

J gene: TRBJ1-4
V gene: TRBV11-2
D gene: TRBD1
clone size: -
CDR3 protein: CASSTTGDEKLFF
CDR3 DNA: TGTGCCAGCAGCACCACAGGGGATGAAAAACTGTTTTTT

J gene: TRBJ2-7
V gene: TRBV28
D gene: TRBD2
clone size: -
CDR3 protein: CASSNLAGGPVEQYF
CDR3 DNA: TGTGCCAGCAGTAACCTAGCGGGAGGGCCTGTCGAGCAGTACTTC

J gene: TRBJ2-2
V gene: TRBV18
D gene: -
clone size: -
CDR3 protein: CASSAQRTPTGELFF
CDR3 DNA: TGTGCCAGCTCAGCTCAGCGGACACCCACCGGGGAGCTGTTTTTT

J gene: TRBJ2-5
V gene: TRBV5-8
D gene: TRBD2
clone size: -
CDR3 protein: CASSAMGGYQETQYF
CDR3 DNA: TGTGCCAGCAGCGCCATGGGAGGGTACCAAGAGACCCAGTACTTC